The 5 T cell receptor beta chains reported below all come from one sample, sequenced in a study of T cell responses to AZD1222 COVID-19 vaccine (dated by TCRdb to about 2021). The time point label here, explained by the study, means: about 28 days (+/-7) after the second vaccine dose. Receptors were amplified or captured by the immunoSEQ multiplex PCR assay. TCRdb mirrors the immuneACCESS table, restricted to in-frame sequences. Some clones are absent from its copies; in checked studies, under half trace to an unresolved V gene, and the reason for the others is unknown. The sample table holds 60,000 to 75,000 clones, of which 83% were seen once. About 6% of the sample is in the top ten clones. Specimen: peripheral blood, collected 28 days after the second AZD1222 dose. The receptors here all came from an adult who received the AZD1222 COVID-19 vaccine.

The chain carries TRBV11-2 and TRBJ2-7, with 8 bases aligning to TRBD1. Germline trimming cut 1 base from V and 4 bases from J; bases unmatched to any gene: 9. There are 16 residues in the CDR3. Germline V lookup: CDR1 SGHAT, CDR2 FQNNGV. This chain's CDR3 is CASSLGYGTGIYEQYF. CDR3 coding DNA: TGTGCCAGCAGCTTAGGATACGGGACAGGAATTTACGAGCAGTACTTC.

The chain is built from TRBV11-3 and TRBJ1-1, with D perhaps matching TRBD1 (6 bases). There are 15 residues in the CDR3. From germline, CDR1 is SGHNT and CDR2 YENEEA. The ends were cut back, 5 bases at V and 6 bases at J, with 19 bases in the middle. The CDR3 is CASSMTGWGEAEAFF. CDR3 nucleotides: TGTGCCAGCAGCATGACAGGTTGGGGGGAAGCTGAAGCTTTCTTT. The entire variable domain, with the rest obtained from reference TRBV11-3 and TRBJ1-1, is as follows: EAGVVQSPRYKIIEKKQPVAFWCNPISGHNTLYWYLQNLGQGPELLIRYENEEAVDDSQLPKDRFSAERLKGVDSTLKIQPAELGDSAVYLCASSMTGWGEAEAFFGQGTRLTVV.

V and J are TRBV2 and TRBJ1-2; 8 positions match TRBD1. Unmatched junction bases numbered 6, after V lost 6 bases and J lost 0 bases. CDR3 length: 15 amino acids. In germline, CDR1 is SNHLY, CDR2 FYNNEI. For the CDR3, the DNA is TGTGCCAGCAGCCTAGGACAGGGCCCTAACTATGGCTACACCTTC. Its protein product is CASSLGQGPNYGYTF. The full variable domain, its missing parts supplied by reference TRBV2 and TRBJ1-2, is EPEVTQTPSHQVTQMGQEVILRCVPISNHLYFYWYRQILGQKVEFLVSFYNNEISEKSEIFDDQFSVERPDGSNFTLKIRSTKLEDSAMYFCASSLGQGPNYGYTFGSGTRLTVV.

This clone was counted between two and nine times. The V and J genes are TRBV5-6 and TRBJ1-2; no clear D. Germline CDR1 is SGHDT and CDR2 is YYEEEE. The CDR3 covers 13 residues. Trimming stripped 1 base from V and 2 bases from J, with 6 bases between. Here the CDR3 reads CASSLTQNYGYTF. The CDR3 nucleotides are TGTGCCAGCAGCTTGACACAAAACTATGGCTACACCTTC.

The CDR3 DNA reads TGCGCCAGCAGCTTGGAAGGGAACTCACCCCTCCACTTT. Translation: CASSLEGNSPLHF. V and J are TRBV5-1 and TRBJ1-6; D call uncertain. The germline gives CDR1 SGHRS, CDR2 YFSETQ. V was cut by 0 bases and J by 10 bases, with 8 bases left in between. CDR3 length: 13 residues. The whole variable domain, filled in from reference TRBV5-1 and TRBJ1-6, reads KAGVTQTPRYLIKTRGQQVTLSCSPISGHRSVSWYQQTPGQGLQFLFEYFSETQRNKGNFPGRFSGRQFSNSRSEMNVSTLELGDSALYLCASSLEGNSPLHFGNGTRLTVT.